The rows below give T cell receptor beta chains drawn from one sample of a study of shared clonotypes between healthy human individuals. Measured with immunoSEQ multiplex PCR; TCRdb has only the in-frame clones, and not every one. The sample yields 760,000 or so clones, 90% to 97% seen once. The sample was naive CD8+ T cells sorted from blood. The receptors were sampled from a man younger than 40 in good health. Each CDR3 is given with its conserved first and last residue. D genes are given only for firm matches. Part of the rows lack a size; the others show once, few, many or a class for expanded clones.

size: NA; V: TRBV28; J: TRBJ2-7; D: NA; DNA: TGTGCCAGCAGCAGCCGCGGCGAGCAGTACTTC; CDR3: CASSSRGEQYF
size: NA; V: TRBV29-1; J: TRBJ2-7; D: TRBD2; DNA: TGCAGCGTTGAACTAGCGGGGAGCTCCTACGAGCAGTACTTC; CDR3: CSVELAGSSYEQYF
size: NA; V: TRBV7-6; J: TRBJ1-1; D: NA; DNA: TGTGCCAGCAGCCCCAACCCGGGACTAGACATGAACACTGAAGCTTTCTTT; CDR3: CASSPNPGLDMNTEAFF
size: NA; V: TRBV25-1; J: TRBJ1-5; D: NA; DNA: TGTGCCAGCAGTGACCCAAACGAAATGGAGCCCCAGCATTTT; CDR3: CASSDPNEMEPQHF
size: NA; V: TRBV5-1; J: TRBJ2-2; D: TRBD2; DNA: TGCGCCAGCAGCGAACCGGGAGGGGCGTGGACCGGGGAGCTGTTTTTT; CDR3: CASSEPGGAWTGELFF
size: NA; V: TRBV6-6; J: TRBJ1-2; D: TRBD1; DNA: TGTGCCAGCAGTTACTTCCCGACAGGGCGCGGTGGCTACACCTTC; CDR3: CASSYFPTGRGGYTF
size: NA; V: TRBV10-1; J: TRBJ2-1; D: TRBD2; DNA: TGCGCCAGCAGGGTTCGTGGGCGGGATTTAGGGAGGGGAAATTCCTACAATGAGCAGTTCTTC; CDR3: CASRVRGRDLGRGNSYNEQFF
size: NA; V: TRBV5-6; J: TRBJ2-1; D: NA; DNA: TGTGCCAGCAGCTTGGGCGACTATTACAATGAGCAGTTCTTC; CDR3: CASSLGDYYNEQFF
size: NA; V: TRBV5-8; J: TRBJ2-7; D: NA; DNA: TGTGCCAGCAGCCCTACGACTCTCTCCTACGAGCAGTACTTC; CDR3: CASSPTTLSYEQYF
size: NA; V: TRBV5-5; J: TRBJ1-5; D: NA; DNA: TGTGCCAGCAGCTTGGCGCCTGGAGGCAATCAGCCCCAGCATTTT; CDR3: CASSLAPGGNQPQHF
size: NA; V: TRBV9; J: TRBJ2-2; D: TRBD1; DNA: TGTGCCAGCAGCGATTCGAGACAGGGTACCGCCGGGGAGCTGTTTTTT; CDR3: CASSDSRQGTAGELFF
size: NA; V: TRBV29-1; J: TRBJ2-1; D: TRBD1; DNA: TGCAGCGTTGAAGATGCGACAGGGGGGACCTACAATGAGCAGTTCTTC; CDR3: CSVEDATGGTYNEQFF
size: NA; V: TRBV6-5; J: TRBJ2-1; D: TRBD2; DNA: TGTGCCAGCGGCCGGACTAGCGGCCACAATGAGCAGTTCTTC; CDR3: CASGRTSGHNEQFF
size: NA; V: TRBV27; J: TRBJ2-7; D: TRBD1; DNA: TGTGCCAGCAGTTCGGGGGGACAGGGGTCCTACGAGCAGTACTTC; CDR3: CASSSGGQGSYEQYF
size: once; V: TRBV19; J: TRBJ2-7; D: TRBD1; DNA: TGTGCCAGTAGTATAGGCCTGAGGGACAGGGGGCCTTTGGGCGAGCAGTACTTC; CDR3: CASSIGLRDRGPLGEQYF
size: NA; V: TRBV4-1; J: TRBJ2-7; D: NA; DNA: TGCGCCAGCAGCCAAGGCTCTACAGGGCCCTACGAGCAGTACTTC; CDR3: CASSQGSTGPYEQYF
size: NA; V: TRBV10-2; J: TRBJ2-7; D: NA; DNA: TGCGCCAGCAGTAACTGGAGAGAGGGAGCGCACGAGCAGTACTTC; CDR3: CASSNWREGAHEQYF
size: NA; V: TRBV4-1; J: TRBJ2-6; D: NA; DNA: TGCGCCAGCAGCCAAGATTATCCGGACCTGGCGGCCAACGTCCTGACTTTC; CDR3: CASSQDYPDLAANVLTF
size: NA; V: TRBV10-1; J: TRBJ2-2; D: NA; DNA: TGCGCCAGCAGCGGGGAGCTGTTTTTT; CDR3: CASSGELFF
size: NA; V: TRBV27; J: TRBJ2-1; D: TRBD2; DNA: TGTGCCAGCAGTTTATCAAATCCAGGCCATCGGACTAGCGATATCAACAATGAGCAGTTCTTC; CDR3: CASSLSNPGHRTSDINNEQFF
size: NA; V: TRBV29-1; J: TRBJ2-3; D: TRBD2; DNA: TGCAGCGTTGAAAAGGGGCTAGCGGGAGTGTGGGGCACAGATACGCAGTATTTT; CDR3: CSVEKGLAGVWGTDTQYF
size: NA; V: TRBV10-1; J: TRBJ2-1; D: NA; DNA: TGCGCCAGCAGTCCCAGATTCGGACTATACAATGAGCAGTTCTTC; CDR3: CASSPRFGLYNEQFF
size: NA; V: TRBV5-5; J: TRBJ2-1; D: NA; DNA: TGTGCCAGCAGCTTGGACCCATACAATGAGCAGTTCTTC; CDR3: CASSLDPYNEQFF
size: NA; V: TRBV28; J: TRBJ1-2; D: TRBD1; DNA: TGTGCCAGCACCAACGAACCAACAGGGGGTGCTGGCTATGGCTACACCTTC; CDR3: CASTNEPTGGAGYGYTF
size: once; V: TRBV30; J: TRBJ1-5; D: TRBD1; DNA: TGTGCCTGGAGTTTCGGGACAGGGCCGGGGCAGCCCCAGCATTTT; CDR3: CAWSFGTGPGQPQHF
size: NA; V: TRBV11-2; J: TRBJ2-7; D: TRBD1; DNA: TGTGCCAGCAGCTTCAAAACCGGGACAGGCTCCTACGAGCAGTACTTC; CDR3: CASSFKTGTGSYEQYF
size: NA; V: TRBV4-3; J: TRBJ2-7; D: NA; DNA: TGCGCCAGCAGCCAAGCCCGGTCTAACGAGCAGTACTTC; CDR3: CASSQARSNEQYF
size: NA; V: TRBV11-2; J: TRBJ1-2; D: NA; DNA: TGTGCCAGCAGCTCCATTGGGACGGACCTTGGCTACACCTTC; CDR3: CASSSIGTDLGYTF
size: NA; V: TRBV7-6; J: TRBJ2-7; D: NA; DNA: TGTGCCAGCAGCTTAGAAGGGGTAAGCTCCTACGAGCAGTACTTC; CDR3: CASSLEGVSSYEQYF
size: NA; V: TRBV15; J: TRBJ1-1; D: NA; DNA: TGTGCCACCAGCACCCTACCGACAGGGAACACTGAAGCTTTCTTT; CDR3: CATSTLPTGNTEAFF